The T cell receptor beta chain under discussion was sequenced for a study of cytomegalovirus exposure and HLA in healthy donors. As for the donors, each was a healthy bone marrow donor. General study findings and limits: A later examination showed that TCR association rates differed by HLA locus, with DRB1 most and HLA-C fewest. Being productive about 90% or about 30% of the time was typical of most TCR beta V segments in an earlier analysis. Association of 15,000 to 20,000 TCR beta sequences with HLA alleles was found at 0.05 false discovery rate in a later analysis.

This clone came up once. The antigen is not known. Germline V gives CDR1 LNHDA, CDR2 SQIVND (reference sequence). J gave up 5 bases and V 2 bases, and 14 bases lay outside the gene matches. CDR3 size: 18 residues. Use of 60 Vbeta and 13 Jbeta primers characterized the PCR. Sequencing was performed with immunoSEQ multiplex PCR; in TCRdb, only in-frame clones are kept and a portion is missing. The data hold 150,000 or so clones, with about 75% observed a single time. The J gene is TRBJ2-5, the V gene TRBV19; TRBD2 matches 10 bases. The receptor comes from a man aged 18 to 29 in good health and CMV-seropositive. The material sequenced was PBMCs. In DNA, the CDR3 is TGTGCCAGTAGTATAAGGGGTGCAGCGGGAGGGCCCCGGGAGACCCAGTACTTC. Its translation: CASSIRGAAGGPRETQYF.